The rows below give T cell receptor beta chains drawn from one sample of a study of cytomegalovirus exposure and HLA in healthy donors. The assay was immunoSEQ multiplex PCR, and TCRdb's table has in-frame clones only and misses some. The table shows 130,000 to 150,000 clones, with about 86% occurring only once. The sample consisted of PBMCs. Source of these receptors: a woman aged 18-30 years in good health and CMV-seropositive. CDR3s include the opening cysteine and the closing phenylalanine or tryptophan. Fields, in order: clone size, D gene, V gene, J gene, CDR3 protein, CDR3 DNA. A D gene is named only where the DNA matches it firmly. Part of the rows lack a size; the others show once, few, many or a class for expanded clones.

clone size: -
D gene: -
V gene: TRBV7-2
J gene: TRBJ1-5
CDR3 protein: CASSSTFRPQHF
CDR3 DNA: TGTGCCAGCAGTTCCACTTTCCGGCCCCAGCATTTT

clone size: -
D gene: TRBD2
V gene: TRBV5-1
J gene: TRBJ2-4
CDR3 protein: CASSYLLAGSDGKNIQYF
CDR3 DNA: TGCGCCAGCAGCTACTTACTAGCGGGTAGTGACGGCAAAAACATTCAGTACTTC

clone size: -
D gene: TRBD2
V gene: TRBV11-2
J gene: TRBJ2-3
CDR3 protein: CASSFFLGLASTDTQYF
CDR3 DNA: TGTGCCAGCAGCTTTTTCCTCGGACTAGCTAGCACAGATACGCAGTATTTT

clone size: -
D gene: -
V gene: TRBV5-6
J gene: TRBJ1-3
CDR3 protein: CASSLAERAPRNTIYF
CDR3 DNA: TGTGCCAGCAGCTTGGCCGAGAGAGCCCCTAGAAACACCATATATTTT

clone size: once
D gene: TRBD1
V gene: TRBV2
J gene: TRBJ1-4
CDR3 protein: CASSGHGQVEKLFF
CDR3 DNA: TGTGCCAGCAGTGGGCACGGACAGGTCGAAAAACTGTTTTTT

clone size: once
D gene: -
V gene: TRBV19
J gene: TRBJ1-1
CDR3 protein: CASSLGLLGTEAFF
CDR3 DNA: TGTGCCAGTAGTCTGGGACTCCTCGGCACTGAAGCTTTCTTT

clone size: -
D gene: -
V gene: TRBV28
J gene: TRBJ2-5
CDR3 protein: CASSLGTPETQYF
CDR3 DNA: TGTGCCAGCAGTTTAGGGACACCTGAGACCCAGTACTTC

clone size: -
D gene: -
V gene: TRBV27
J gene: TRBJ2-7
CDR3 protein: CASGYDSAEQYF
CDR3 DNA: TGTGCCAGCGGGTACGACAGCGCCGAGCAGTACTTC

clone size: -
D gene: -
V gene: TRBV6-5
J gene: TRBJ2-2
CDR3 protein: CASSYLSRGNTGELFF
CDR3 DNA: TGTGCCAGCAGTTATCTCTCGCGGGGAAACACCGGGGAGCTGTTTTTT

clone size: -
D gene: -
V gene: TRBV7-3
J gene: TRBJ2-5
CDR3 protein: CASSLTVRETQYF
CDR3 DNA: TGTGCCAGCAGCTTAACAGTGCGGGAGACCCAGTACTTC

clone size: -
D gene: TRBD1
V gene: TRBV29-1
J gene: TRBJ1-2
CDR3 protein: CSVLDRNYGYTF
CDR3 DNA: TGCAGCGTTTTGGACAGGAATTACGGCTACACCTTC

clone size: -
D gene: -
V gene: TRBV30
J gene: TRBJ2-7
CDR3 protein: CAWSVLSGSEQYF
CDR3 DNA: TGTGCCTGGAGTGTACTTTCCGGGAGCGAGCAGTACTTC

clone size: -
D gene: TRBD1
V gene: TRBV19
J gene: TRBJ1-1
CDR3 protein: CASSADRDEAFF
CDR3 DNA: TGTGCCAGTAGTGCGGACAGGGATGAAGCTTTCTTT

clone size: once
D gene: -
V gene: TRBV9
J gene: TRBJ2-1
CDR3 protein: CASSVIADLFNEQFF
CDR3 DNA: TGTGCCAGCAGCGTAATAGCGGACCTTTTCAATGAGCAGTTCTTC

clone size: -
D gene: -
V gene: TRBV19
J gene: TRBJ1-2
CDR3 protein: CASSGQQNPGYTF
CDR3 DNA: TGTGCCAGTAGTGGACAGCAGAACCCTGGCTACACCTTC

clone size: -
D gene: -
V gene: TRBV19
J gene: TRBJ2-5
CDR3 protein: CASSIGGKETQYF
CDR3 DNA: TGTGCCAGTAGTATTGGGGGGAAAGAGACCCAGTACTTC

clone size: -
D gene: TRBD1
V gene: TRBV7-2
J gene: TRBJ1-5
CDR3 protein: CASSLSGGNQPQHF
CDR3 DNA: TGTGCCAGCAGCTTGTCAGGGGGGAATCAGCCCCAGCATTTT

clone size: -
D gene: -
V gene: TRBV4-3
J gene: TRBJ1-2
CDR3 protein: CASSQDRLRGYTF
CDR3 DNA: TGCGCCAGCAGCCAAGATCGGTTGCGCGGCTACACCTTC

clone size: -
D gene: TRBD1
V gene: TRBV2
J gene: TRBJ2-7
CDR3 protein: CASGQVSYEQYF
CDR3 DNA: TGTGCCAGCGGACAGGTCTCCTACGAGCAGTACTTC

clone size: -
D gene: -
V gene: TRBV9
J gene: TRBJ1-5
CDR3 protein: CASSGGEHQAQHF
CDR3 DNA: TGTGCCAGCAGCGGGGGGGAGCACCAGGCCCAGCATTTT

clone size: -
D gene: TRBD1
V gene: TRBV15
J gene: TRBJ1-1
CDR3 protein: CATSRGTGGAPILRAFF
CDR3 DNA: TGTGCCACCAGCAGAGGGACAGGGGGGGCTCCCATACTCCGAGCTTTCTTT

clone size: -
D gene: TRBD2
V gene: TRBV5-1
J gene: TRBJ2-1
CDR3 protein: CASSLVGLAGMNEQFF
CDR3 DNA: TGCGCCAGCAGCTTGGTTGGACTAGCGGGAATGAATGAGCAGTTCTTC

clone size: -
D gene: TRBD1
V gene: TRBV7-3
J gene: TRBJ1-1
CDR3 protein: CASSRDRVEAFF
CDR3 DNA: TGTGCCAGCAGCAGGGACAGGGTTGAAGCTTTCTTT

clone size: -
D gene: -
V gene: TRBV5-4
J gene: TRBJ2-3
CDR3 protein: CASSLGRRGLTDTQYF
CDR3 DNA: TGTGCCAGCAGCTTGGGTCGCAGGGGTCTCACAGATACGCAGTATTTT

clone size: -
D gene: TRBD1
V gene: TRBV4-1
J gene: TRBJ1-5
CDR3 protein: CASSPFGTAKNSNQPQHF
CDR3 DNA: TGCGCCAGCAGCCCCTTCGGGACAGCGAAGAATAGCAATCAGCCCCAGCATTTT

clone size: -
D gene: -
V gene: TRBV2
J gene: TRBJ1-5
CDR3 protein: CASSEGRPFSNQPQHF
CDR3 DNA: TGTGCCAGCAGTGAGGGGCGGCCGTTTAGCAATCAGCCCCAGCATTTT

clone size: once
D gene: -
V gene: TRBV4-3
J gene: TRBJ1-2
CDR3 protein: CASSQDRNSLSNYGYTF
CDR3 DNA: TGCGCCAGCAGCCAAGATCGTAACAGCCTTTCTAACTATGGCTACACCTTC

clone size: -
D gene: -
V gene: TRBV28
J gene: TRBJ2-2
CDR3 protein: CASSLRPQGPGELFF
CDR3 DNA: TGTGCCAGCAGTCTTAGGCCACAGGGCCCCGGGGAGCTGTTTTTT

clone size: -
D gene: TRBD2
V gene: TRBV4-1
J gene: TRBJ2-7
CDR3 protein: CASSQAASGSLEQYF
CDR3 DNA: TGCGCCAGCAGCCAAGCCGCTAGCGGGAGCCTCGAGCAGTACTTC

clone size: -
D gene: TRBD1
V gene: TRBV15
J gene: TRBJ1-3
CDR3 protein: CATSWGRQGAGNTIYF
CDR3 DNA: TGTGCCACCAGCTGGGGAAGACAGGGGGCTGGAAACACCATATATTTT

clone size: -
D gene: -
V gene: TRBV4-1
J gene: TRBJ2-6
CDR3 protein: CASSQEAQGGAGANVLTF
CDR3 DNA: TGCGCCAGCAGCCAAGAGGCACAGGGGGGGGCTGGGGCCAACGTCCTGACTTTC

clone size: -
D gene: -
V gene: TRBV7-3
J gene: TRBJ2-2
CDR3 protein: CASSFQAVLNTGELFF
CDR3 DNA: TGTGCCAGCAGCTTCCAGGCAGTCCTGAACACCGGGGAGCTGTTTTTT

clone size: -
D gene: -
V gene: TRBV4-1
J gene: TRBJ1-3
CDR3 protein: CASSQDGSGNTIYF
CDR3 DNA: TGCGCCAGCAGCCAAGACGGCTCTGGAAACACCATATATTTT

clone size: once
D gene: -
V gene: TRBV28
J gene: TRBJ2-7
CDR3 protein: CASRGLVEQYF
CDR3 DNA: TGTGCCAGCAGGGGCCTGGTCGAGCAGTACTTC

clone size: -
D gene: TRBD1
V gene: TRBV15
J gene: TRBJ1-2
CDR3 protein: CATSIIDRDDGYTF
CDR3 DNA: TGTGCCACCAGCATCATCGACAGGGACGATGGCTACACCTTC

clone size: once
D gene: -
V gene: TRBV28
J gene: TRBJ1-2
CDR3 protein: CASSSFREVYYGYTF
CDR3 DNA: TGTGCCAGCAGTTCATTCAGGGAGGTGTACTATGGCTACACCTTC

clone size: -
D gene: TRBD2
V gene: TRBV28
J gene: TRBJ2-2
CDR3 protein: CASSFGTSGTGELFF
CDR3 DNA: TGTGCCAGCAGTTTCGGGACTAGTGGCACCGGGGAGCTGTTTTTT

clone size: -
D gene: -
V gene: TRBV6-5
J gene: TRBJ2-3
CDR3 protein: CASSLAFSTDTQYF
CDR3 DNA: TGTGCCAGCAGTTTAGCGTTTAGCACAGATACGCAGTATTTT

clone size: -
D gene: TRBD1
V gene: TRBV6-5
J gene: TRBJ1-5
CDR3 protein: CASSSATGVNQPQHF
CDR3 DNA: TGTGCCAGCAGTTCCGCGACAGGGGTTAATCAGCCCCAGCATTTT

clone size: -
D gene: -
V gene: TRBV11-3
J gene: TRBJ2-1
CDR3 protein: CASSLTETGSEQFF
CDR3 DNA: TGTGCCAGCAGCTTAACGGAGACAGGTAGTGAGCAGTTCTTC

clone size: -
D gene: TRBD1
V gene: TRBV5-1
J gene: TRBJ1-1
CDR3 protein: CASSKGTGESTEAFF
CDR3 DNA: TGCGCCAGCAGCAAGGGGACAGGGGAGTCCACTGAAGCTTTCTTT

clone size: few
D gene: -
V gene: TRBV10-3
J gene: TRBJ2-7
CDR3 protein: CAIRKDGRSSYEQYF
CDR3 DNA: TGTGCCATCAGGAAGGACGGGAGAAGCTCCTACGAGCAGTACTTC

clone size: -
D gene: -
V gene: TRBV5-1
J gene: TRBJ2-7
CDR3 protein: CASRADSYEQYF
CDR3 DNA: TGCGCCAGCAGGGCGGACTCCTACGAGCAGTACTTC

clone size: -
D gene: -
V gene: TRBV6-1
J gene: TRBJ1-6
CDR3 protein: CASSEKRSPLHF
CDR3 DNA: TGTGCCAGCAGTGAAAAGCGTTCACCCCTCCACTTT

clone size: -
D gene: -
V gene: TRBV7-2
J gene: TRBJ1-2
CDR3 protein: CASSPDRNYGYTF
CDR3 DNA: TGTGCCAGCAGCCCGGACAGAAACTATGGCTACACCTTC

clone size: -
D gene: -
V gene: TRBV4-3
J gene: TRBJ2-5
CDR3 protein: CASSQDMGGDVAQYF
CDR3 DNA: TGCGCCAGCAGCCAAGATATGGGCGGGGACGTGGCCCAGTACTTC

clone size: -
D gene: TRBD1
V gene: TRBV7-2
J gene: TRBJ1-5
CDR3 protein: CASSSGQGYSNQPQHF
CDR3 DNA: TGTGCCAGCAGCTCGGGACAGGGATATAGCAATCAGCCCCAGCATTTT

clone size: -
D gene: TRBD2
V gene: TRBV27
J gene: TRBJ2-3
CDR3 protein: CASRSSGGVTDTQYF
CDR3 DNA: TGTGCCAGCAGGTCTAGCGGGGGAGTCACAGATACGCAGTATTTT